Each of the 24 T cell receptor beta chains below was sequenced from the same sample in a study of T-cell memory formation after mild COVID-19. TCRdb re-called the 5' RACE reads with MiXCR, one entry per CDR3 protein. The data contain some 300,000 distinct CDR3 sequences, approximately 20% of them singletons. Sequencing was done on a sample of PBMCs or a T cell subset sorted from them (not recorded which). These TCRs come from a man younger than 35 who had mild COVID-19 (a few samples of this study predate the infection). Cell type and time point are not known.

The chain is built from TRBV3-1 and TRBJ2-3; D is perhaps TRBD1 or TRBD2 (7 bases each). From germline, CDR1 is LGHDT and CDR2 YNNKEL (reference sequence). The CDR3 length is 15 residues. Deletions cut 4 bases from V and 8 bases from J, with 19 bases between. In DNA form, the CDR3 reads TGTGCCAGCAGCCCCTACTCGACAGGGAGGGGTACGCAGTATTTT. Translating gives CASSPYSTGRGTQYF.

This clonotype has only a few counts. The chain recombines TRBV13 with TRBJ1-1; the D is unclear. Germline assignment: CDR1 PRHDT and CDR2 FYEKMQ (reference sequence). The CDR3 runs 14 residues. V was clipped by 4 bases and J by 4 bases, with 13 bases between them. The CDR3 spells CASSSYAGGTEAFF. The CDR3, as DNA: TGTGCCAGCAGCTCCTATGCGGGTGGCACTGAAGCTTTCTTT.

The rearrangement joins TRBV19 to TRBJ2-1, with 7 bases that match TRBD1. The CDR3 totals 13 residues. V lost 7 bases, J lost 6 bases, and 6 bases stayed unmatched. The V gene's germline CDR1 is LNHDA and CDR2 SQIVND (reference sequence). This CDR3 reads CASNRGASNEQFF. The CDR3 DNA reads as TGTGCCAGTAACAGGGGAGCGAGCAATGAGCAGTTCTTC.

V and J are TRBV6-5 and TRBJ2-1, with D perhaps being TRBD1 or TRBD2 (5 bases each). The CDR3 is 13 residues long. Trimming cost V 7 bases and J 5 bases, with 12 bases left between them. Germline CDR1 is MNHEY and CDR2 is SVGAGI. The CDR3 DNA reads TGTGCCAGCATTGGGACGGCTCACAATGAGCAGTTCTTC. Its protein is CASIGTAHNEQFF.

V usage is TRBV7-9 and J usage is TRBJ2-5; D is uncertain. V lost 5 bases and J lost 5, with 12 bases in between. The CDR3 is 13 residues long. CDR1 SEHNR and CDR2 FQNEAQ come from the germline V gene (reference sequence). CDR3: CASSPPARETQYF. For the CDR3, the DNA is TGTGCCAGCAGCCCCCCAGCACGGGAGACCCAGTACTTC.

This chain joins TRBV9 and TRBJ1-2; TRBD1 aligns across 8 bases. J was trimmed by 3 bases and V by 3 bases; bases with no gene match: 7. This CDR3 is built from 15 residues. Germline CDR1 SGDLS, CDR2 YYNGEE. Here the CDR3 reads CASSGDRGFYYGYTF. CDR3 DNA: TGTGCCAGCAGCGGCGACAGGGGTTTCTACTATGGCTACACCTTC.

This clonotype has just a few counts. V and J are TRBV6-6 and TRBJ1-4; D unresolved. The V gene's germline CDR1 is MNHNY and CDR2 SVGAGI (reference sequence). The CDR3 contains 17 residues. V dropped 7 bases and J dropped 3 bases, with 21 bases sitting between them. CDR3 region: CASTIAPPRLANEKLFF. Here the CDR3 DNA reads TGTGCCAGCACCATAGCCCCCCCTCGGCTAGCTAATGAAAAACTGTTTTTT.

This clonotype was seen a few times. The rearrangement links TRBV4-3 to TRBJ2-6; the D is unclear. CDR3 size: 15 residues. Germline V CDR1 and CDR2: LGHNA, YSLEER. Trimming pared 1 base from V and 0 bases from J, leaving 4 bases between. The CDR3 DNA reads TGCGCCAGCAGCCAAGGGGTCTCTGGGGCCAACGTCCTGACTTTC. It codes for CASSQGVSGANVLTF.

The genes are TRBV10-2 and TRBJ1-2; unclear D gene. With 3 bases removed from V and 5 bases from J, the gap between germline ends came to 10 bases. Germline assignment: CDR1 WSHSY and CDR2 SAAADI. This CDR3 has 13 residues. The CDR3 reads CASSEGLPYGYTF. For the CDR3, the DNA is TGCGCCAGCAGTGAAGGGCTGCCTTATGGCTACACCTTC.

The chain joins TRBV20-1 to TRBJ1-1, with D uncertain. From germline, CDR1 is DFQATT and CDR2 SNEGSKA (reference sequence). V lost 2 bases and J lost 8, with 15 bases in between. This CDR3 contains 13 residues. CDR3 sequence: CSARSFGWNEAFF. CDR3 DNA: TGCAGTGCTAGATCATTTGGTTGGAACGAAGCTTTCTTT.

This chain connects TRBV7-3 to TRBJ2-1; 14 bases agree with TRBD2. In germline, CDR1 is SGHTA, CDR2 FQGTGA. Trimming removed 4 bases from V and 2 bases from J; junction bases left unmatched: 13. This CDR3 has 20 amino acids. For the CDR3, the DNA is TGTGCCAGCAGCTCTTCGACTAGCGGGGGGGCTGGTAGGGCCTACAATGAGCAGTTCTTC. It codes for CASSSSTSGGAGRAYNEQFF.

This rearrangement joins TRBV7-2 to TRBJ2-5, with D possibly being TRBD1 (6 bases). The germline V gene encodes CDR1 SGHTA and CDR2 FQGNSA. The CDR3 is 11 amino acids. Trimming shortened V by 8 bases and J by 5 bases, and 9 bases separated the two germline ends. DNA of the CDR3: TGTGCCAGCCTGAGGGGGGAGACCCAGTACTTC. It yields the protein CASLRGETQYF.

The chain employs TRBV20-1 and TRBJ2-1, with TRBD2 matching 7 bases. Germline CDR1 reads DFQATT; CDR2 reads SNEGSKA (reference sequence). The CDR3 is made up of 15 amino acids. The V segment lost 4 bases and the J segment 3 bases; nucleotides outside the gene matches: 9. The CDR3 DNA follows: TGCAGTGCTATCACCGCGGGCGGGGGCTACAATGAGCAGTTCTTC. It encodes CSAITAGGGYNEQFF.

The table lists this clonotype with a few counts. The CDR3 protein is CASSLDPRPANTQYF. CDR3 coding DNA: TGTGCCAGCAGCTTAGACCCCCGACCGGCTAATACGCAGTATTTT. The gene calls are TRBV7-9 and TRBJ2-3; D unresolved. The CDR3 has 15 amino acids. V was clipped by 1 base and J by 7 bases, with 15 bases between them. The germline gives CDR1 SEHNR, CDR2 FQNEAQ (reference sequence).

This chain links TRBV7-3 with TRBJ2-3; D is undetermined. CDR1 is SGHTA and CDR2 is FQGTGA in the germline V gene. The CDR3 sequence is 15 residues long. V was trimmed by 0 bases and J by 4 bases, leaving 11 bases between them. CDR3 protein: CASSLTPGFPDTQYF. Written as DNA, the CDR3 is TGTGCCAGCAGCTTAACCCCGGGTTTTCCAGATACGCAGTATTTT. Full variable domain (rest looked up from reference TRBV7-3 and TRBJ2-3): GAGVSQTPSNKVTEKGKYVELRCDPISGHTALYWYRQSLGQGPEFLIYFQGTGAADDSGLPNDRFFAVRPEGSVSTLKIQRTERGDSAVYLCASSLTPGFPDTQYFGPGTRLTVL.

The chain links TRBV12-3 or TRBV12-4 to TRBJ1-5; 8 bases map to TRBD1. With V trimmed by 6 bases and J by 6 bases, 7 bases remained unmatched. The CDR3 contains 14 residues. This chain's CDR3 is CASRPGQVFQPQHF. The CDR3 coding sequence is TGTGCCAGCAGGCCGGGACAGGTTTTTCAGCCCCAGCATTTT.

There are a few counts of this clonotype. The chain has TRBV7-2 and TRBJ2-7; the match to TRBD1 covers 9 bases. The CDR3 sequence is 14 residues long. V gave up 7 bases and J gave up 4 bases; unmatched junction bases: 8. Germline values: CDR1 SGHTA, CDR2 FQGNSA. CDR3 sequence (DNA): TGTGCCAGCACCAGGGGACAGGGAAGGTACGAGCAGTACTTC. Amino acids: CASTRGQGRYEQYF.

Concerning this clonotype itself: One end of the junction varies from germline; a read error may be responsible. The chain links TRBV7-7 to TRBJ2-5, with D unresolved. CDR1 SSHAT and CDR2 FNYEAQ come from the germline V gene (reference sequence). This CDR3 has 14 residues. DNA of the CDR3: TGTGCTAGCAGCTTAGCCGCCTGGATAGAGACCCAGTACTTC. It translates to CASSLAAWIETQYF.

This clonotype was recorded a few times. The CDR3: CASSPDRGRGGYTF. CDR3 bases: TGTGCCAGCAGCCCCGACAGGGGGCGGGGTGGCTACACCTTC. This chain links TRBV7-3 with TRBJ1-2; 10 bases are shared with TRBD1. The CDR3 consists of 14 residues. Germline lookup yields CDR1 SGHTA and CDR2 FQGTGA. J gave up 7 bases and V 5 bases, and 7 bases lay outside the gene matches.

V is TRBV12-3 or TRBV12-4 and J is TRBJ1-5; 7 bases agree with TRBD1. V dropped 7 bases and J dropped 7; count of bases not matched to a gene: 13. This CDR3 comprises 15 residues. The CDR3 is CASTRGGGSRQPQHF. CDR3 nucleotides: TGTGCCAGCACCCGGGGAGGGGGCTCTAGGCAGCCCCAGCATTTT.

This clonotype turned up a few times. The chain couples TRBV3-1 to TRBJ2-7; either TRBD1 or TRBD2 may supply D (5 bases each). V was cut by 4 bases and J by 3 bases, with 10 bases left in between. CDR1 is LGHDT, CDR2 YNNKEL, per germline (reference sequence). The CDR3 is 13 residues long. DNA for the CDR3: TGTGCCAGCAGCCGGGGACGGAACTACGAGCAGTACGTC. Protein: CASSRGRNYEQYV.

The V gene is TRBV6-5, the J gene TRBJ1-2; a possible D gene is TRBD1 (6 bases). This CDR3 spans 15 amino acids. Germline V lookup: CDR1 MNHEY, CDR2 SVGAGI. Trimming took 5 bases from V and 7 from J, leaving 20 bases between them. The CDR3 loop is CASSASGARGGGYTF. The CDR3 DNA reads as TGTGCCAGCAGTGCCTCGGGGGCGCGAGGGGGTGGCTACACCTTC.

The chain carries TRBV29-1 and TRBJ1-3; 10 positions match TRBD1. This CDR3 is built from 15 residues. Germline V CDR1 and CDR2: SQVTM, ANQGSEA. The V and J ends lost 3 bases and 2 bases, in that order; junction bases with no gene match: 4. The CDR3: CSVERQGAAGNTIYF. The CDR3 nucleotides read TGCAGCGTTGAGAGACAGGGGGCGGCTGGAAACACCATATATTTT. Full variable domain (outside the CDR3, taken from reference TRBV29-1 and TRBJ1-3): SAVISQKPSRDICQRGTSLTIQCQVDSQVTMMFWYRQQPGQSLTLIATANQGSEATYESGFVIDKFPISRPNLTFSTLTVSNMSPEDSSIYLCSVERQGAAGNTIYFGEGSWLTVV.

The gene calls are TRBV7-9 and TRBJ2-7; TRBD2 is a possible D gene (5 bases). CDR1 is SEHNR and CDR2 is FQNEAQ in the germline V gene (reference sequence). V was shortened by 6 bases and J by 6 bases, with 12 bases between the two germline ends. The length of the CDR3 is 12 residues. CDR3 amino acids: CASRRASGEQYF. Here the CDR3 DNA reads TGTGCCAGCAGGAGGGCGTCCGGCGAGCAGTACTTC.